The sequence of this T cell receptor (beta chain) was determined in a study of CD8+ T cells in alopecia areata. Overall study results and limits: Scalp samples also yield sequences from resident alphabeta T cells of normal skin.

V was pared by 1 base and J by 0 bases, with 12 bases of the junction left unmatched. The length of the CDR3 is 19 residues. Germline CDR1 and CDR2: SGHDN and FVKESK. Sequencing relied on a cDNA template that was reverse transcribed from extracted RNA. Profiling relied on immunoSEQ multiplex PCR, and the TCRdb table lists in-frame clones only, not all of them. The sample lists 190,000 or so clones, roughly 53% occurring once. The sample's treatment: oral pan-JAK inhibitor, 5-10 mg twice daily. Turning to this clone: Its antigen remains unknown.

The sequencing used CD8+ T cells sorted from blood, collected at week 24, from a patient treated with tofacitinib. This clonotype originated in a human donor with alopecia areata. The rearrangement joins TRBV14 to TRBJ2-1; 7 bases align to TRBD1. The chain's CDR3 is CASSQAFGRGPSSYNEQFF. The DNA of the CDR3 is TGTGCCAGCAGCCAAGCCTTCGGTAGGGGGCCGAGCTCCTACAATGAGCAGTTCTTC.